This T cell receptor beta chain was sequenced in a study of chemoradiotherapy in HPV16-positive cancers. The wider study: A couple of HPV16-positive patients' cells yielded candidate HPV-specific clones and common motifs.

Repeated repertoire sampling spanned the course of chemoradiotherapy. Turning to this clone: The antigen remains undetermined.

TCRdb's copy holds only in-frame clones and misses some; the assay was immunoSEQ multiplex PCR. The sample lists approximately 12,000 clones, approximately 90% occurring once. The CDR3 loop spans 14 amino acids. V lost 2 bases and J 5 bases, leaving 12 bases between the germline ends. CDR1 is SGHVS, CDR2 FQNEAQ, per germline. Notes on the study in general: The functional HPV-specific definition rests on just a couple of HPV16-positive patients.

The clonotype originates from a human donor with HPV-associated anogenital cancer. The chain carries TRBV7-8 and TRBJ2-5, with D possibly TRBD2 on 6 matching bases. The starting material was blood, obtained from a patient who underwent chemoradiotherapy. In DNA form, the CDR3 reads TGTGCCAGCAGCTTAATCGGGGGTGTGGAGACCCAGTACTTC. Translating it yields CASSLIGGVETQYF.